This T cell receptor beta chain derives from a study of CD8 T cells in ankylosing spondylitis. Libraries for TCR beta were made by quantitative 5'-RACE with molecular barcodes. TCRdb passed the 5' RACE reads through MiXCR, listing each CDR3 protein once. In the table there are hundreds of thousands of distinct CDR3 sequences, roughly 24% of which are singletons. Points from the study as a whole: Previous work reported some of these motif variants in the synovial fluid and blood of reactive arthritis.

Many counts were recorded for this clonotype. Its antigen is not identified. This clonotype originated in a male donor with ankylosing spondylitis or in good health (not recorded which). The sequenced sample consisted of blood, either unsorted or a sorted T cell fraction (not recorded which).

The CDR3 spells CASSLRDIGSYNEQFF. In DNA form, the CDR3 reads TGTGCCAGCAGTTTAAGGGACATTGGCTCCTACAATGAGCAGTTCTTC. The chain employs TRBV27 and TRBJ2-1; maybe TRBD1 (6 bases). The CDR3 runs 16 residues. V was shortened by 2 bases and J by 0 bases, with 11 bases between the two germline ends. CDR1 MNHEY and CDR2 SMNVEV come from the germline V gene (reference sequence).